These 10 T cell receptor beta chains share one sample of origin, sequenced in a study of T cells in tuberculosis (dated by TCRdb to the late 2010s). The time point label of this sample denotes: new active TB diagnosis, blood taken before or within 7 days of starting treatment. The library was made by the immunoSEQ multiplex PCR assay. TCRdb's version of the immuneACCESS table is confined to in-frame rearrangements and falls short of the full clone set. An unresolved V gene accounts for under half of the shortfall where checked; the remainder is of unknown origin. The sample table contains approximately 53,000 clones; only one count was recorded for roughly 96% of them. More than 1.3% of the sample belongs to the ten largest clones. Specimen: PBMCs, collected at tuberculosis diagnosis. The receptors here all came from an adult with tuberculosis.

The rearrangement joins TRBV30 to TRBJ1-1, with TRBD1 matching over 9 bases. CDR3 length: 13 amino acids. Trimming cost V 7 bases and J 5 bases; bases outside gene matches: 8. Per the germline V gene, CDR1 is GTSNPN and CDR2 is SVGIG (reference sequence). CDR3 in DNA: TGTGCCTCTTCGGACAGGGGAGGGACTGAAGCTTTCTTT. Its protein is CASSDRGGTEAFF. The complete variable domain, with remaining parts taken from reference TRBV30 and TRBJ1-1, reads SQTIHQWPATLVQPVGSPLSLECTVEGTSNPNLYWYRQAAGRGLQLLFYSVGIGQISSEVPQNLSASRPQDRQFILSSKKLLLSDSGFYLCASSDRGGTEAFFGQGTRLTVV.

V is TRBV14 and J is TRBJ1-3; no reliable D call. Germline CDR1 SGHDN, CDR2 FVKESK. V dropped 0 bases and J dropped 4 bases, with 7 bases sitting between them. This CDR3 has 14 amino acids. In DNA, the CDR3 is TGTGCCAGCAGCCAAGATCTTCAGGGAAACACCATATATTTT. Its translation is CASSQDLQGNTIYF.

The rearrangement links TRBV6-1 to TRBJ1-2; 11 bases map to TRBD1. Germline assignment: CDR1 MNHNS and CDR2 SASEGT. Trimming at V came to 9 bases and at J to 5 bases, leaving 8 bases not matched to a gene. The CDR3 contains 14 residues. CDR3 region: CASKWTGGPYGYTF. The DNA of the CDR3 is TGTGCCAGTAAGTGGACAGGGGGCCCTTATGGCTACACCTTC.

The chain combines TRBV30 with TRBJ1-1; no clear D gene. Germline V gene data show CDR1 as GTSNPN and CDR2 as SVGIG (reference sequence). CDR3 size: 12 residues. V was trimmed by 5 bases and J by 5 bases, leaving 12 bases between them. CDR3 loop: CAWEQSETEAFF. In DNA form, the CDR3 reads TGTGCCTGGGAACAAAGCGAGACTGAAGCTTTCTTT.

This clone was observed once. The CDR3 spells CASSPLAVEQFF. The CDR3 DNA reads TGTGCCAGCAGCCCCTTAGCTGTTGAGCAGTTCTTC. The gene calls are TRBV7-2 and TRBJ2-1; D is unclear. Trimming pared 5 bases from V and 9 bases from J, leaving 11 bases between. This CDR3 spans 12 amino acids. Germline CDR1 SGHTA, CDR2 FQGNSA.

The V call is TRBV5-1, the J call TRBJ2-1; 7 positions match TRBD1. Germline V gene sequence: CDR1 SGHRS, CDR2 YFSETQ. CDR3 length: 16 amino acids. J gave up 5 bases and V 1 base, and 9 bases lay outside the gene matches. The CDR3 DNA sequence: TGCGCCAGCAGCTTGTCTCCCGGGACAGTCGACAATGAGCAGTTCTTC. Its translation: CASSLSPGTVDNEQFF.

V gene TRBV7-6 combines with J gene TRBJ1-1, with TRBD1 matching 7 bases. CDR3 length equals 18 residues. With 5 bases clipped from V and 0 bases from J, the junction kept 15 bases outside the gene matches. The germline gives CDR1 SGHVS, CDR2 FNYEAQ. DNA of the CDR3: TGTGCCAGCAGCCCGCAGACAGGGTGGGAGGCTATGAACACTGAAGCTTTCTTT. It codes for CASSPQTGWEAMNTEAFF.

The chain employs TRBV18 and TRBJ1-5; 9 positions match TRBD1. V was clipped by 4 bases and J by 2 bases; unmatched bases: 3. The CDR3 consists of 15 residues. The germline V gene has CDR1 KGHSH and CDR2 LQKENI. CDR3 residues: CASSLRQGGNQPQHF. The CDR3 bases are TGTGCCAGCTCACTCAGACAGGGGGGCAATCAGCCCCAGCATTTT.

CDR3 DNA: TGTGCCAGCAGTTACAATAGTAGAGGGGGAAACACCATATATTTT. It translates to CASSYNSRGGNTIYF. This chain links TRBV6-6 with TRBJ1-3; D is undetermined. The CDR3 sequence is 15 residues long. V lost 2 bases, J lost 4 bases, and 12 bases lay in between. CDR1 and CDR2 (germline): MNHNY, SVGAGI (reference sequence).

The chain is built from TRBV5-6 and TRBJ1-6; TRBD1 might be the D (5 bases). The CDR3 consists of 16 residues. V lost 0 bases and J 8 bases, leaving 15 bases between the germline ends. Germline loops: CDR1 SGHDT, CDR2 YYEEEE. DNA of the CDR3: TGTGCCAGCAGCTTGGGACAGCTGCTTTTTTATTCACCCCTCCACTTT. Its protein product is CASSLGQLLFYSPLHF.